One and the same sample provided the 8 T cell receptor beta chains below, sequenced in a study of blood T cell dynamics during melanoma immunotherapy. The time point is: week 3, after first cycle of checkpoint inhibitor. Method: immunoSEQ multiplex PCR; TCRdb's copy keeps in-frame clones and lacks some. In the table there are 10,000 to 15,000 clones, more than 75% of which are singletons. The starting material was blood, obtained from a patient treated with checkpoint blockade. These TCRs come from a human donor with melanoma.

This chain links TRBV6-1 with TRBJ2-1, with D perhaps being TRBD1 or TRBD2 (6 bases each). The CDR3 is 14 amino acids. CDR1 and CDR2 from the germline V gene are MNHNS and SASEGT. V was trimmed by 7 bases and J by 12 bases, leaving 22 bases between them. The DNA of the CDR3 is TGTGCCAGCACCAAGGACGGACAGCGGCGGGGGCAGTTCTTC. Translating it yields CASTKDGQRRGQFF.

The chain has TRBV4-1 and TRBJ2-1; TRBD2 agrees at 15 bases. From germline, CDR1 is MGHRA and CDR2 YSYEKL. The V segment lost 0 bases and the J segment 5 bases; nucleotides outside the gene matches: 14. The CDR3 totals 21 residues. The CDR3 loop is CASSQDPGSRTSGRADNEQFF. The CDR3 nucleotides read TGCGCCAGCAGCCAAGATCCCGGGTCCAGGACTAGCGGGAGGGCAGACAATGAGCAGTTCTTC.

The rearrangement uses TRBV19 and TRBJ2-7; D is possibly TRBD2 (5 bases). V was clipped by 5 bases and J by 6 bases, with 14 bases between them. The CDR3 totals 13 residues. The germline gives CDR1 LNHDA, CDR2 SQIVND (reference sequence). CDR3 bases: TGTGCCAGTAGTTTTTCCGGGAACCCCGAGCAGTACTTC. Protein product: CASSFSGNPEQYF.

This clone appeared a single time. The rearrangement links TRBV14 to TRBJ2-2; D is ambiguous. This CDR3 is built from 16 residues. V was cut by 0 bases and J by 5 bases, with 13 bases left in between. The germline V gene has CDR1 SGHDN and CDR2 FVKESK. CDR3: CASSQDAGMRTGELFF. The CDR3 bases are TGTGCCAGCAGCCAAGATGCAGGAATGAGAACCGGGGAGCTGTTTTTT.

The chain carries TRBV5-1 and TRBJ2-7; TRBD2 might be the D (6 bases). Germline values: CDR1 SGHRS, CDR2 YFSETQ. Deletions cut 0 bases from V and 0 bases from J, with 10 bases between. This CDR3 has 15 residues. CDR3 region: CASSLGIAASYEQYF. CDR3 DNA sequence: TGCGCCAGCAGCTTGGGTATAGCGGCCTCCTACGAGCAGTACTTC.

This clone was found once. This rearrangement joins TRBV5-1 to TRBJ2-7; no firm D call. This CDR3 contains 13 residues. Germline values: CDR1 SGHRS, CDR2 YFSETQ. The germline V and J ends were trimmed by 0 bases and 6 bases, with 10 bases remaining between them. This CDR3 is CASSLEGSGEQYF. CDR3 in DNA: TGCGCCAGCAGCTTGGAAGGGTCGGGCGAGCAGTACTTC.

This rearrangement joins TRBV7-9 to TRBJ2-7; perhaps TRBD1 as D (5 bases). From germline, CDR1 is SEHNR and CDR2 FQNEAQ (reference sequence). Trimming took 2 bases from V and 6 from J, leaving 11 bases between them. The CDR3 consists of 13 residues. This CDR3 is CASSLKGVLEQYF. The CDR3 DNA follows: TGTGCCAGCAGCTTAAAAGGGGTTCTCGAGCAGTACTTC.

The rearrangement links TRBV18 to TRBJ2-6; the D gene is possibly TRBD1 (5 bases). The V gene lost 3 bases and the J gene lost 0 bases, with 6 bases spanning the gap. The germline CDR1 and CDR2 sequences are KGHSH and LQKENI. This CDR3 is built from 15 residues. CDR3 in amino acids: CASSPDSSGANVLTF. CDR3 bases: TGTGCCAGCTCACCTGACAGCTCTGGGGCCAACGTCCTGACTTTC.